This T cell receptor beta chain was found in a study of control samples from healthy donors and cancer patients. This CDR3 has 14 amino acids. CDR1 is MNHEY and CDR2 is SVGEGT in the germline V gene. TCRdb keeps only in-frame clones here, not all; method: immunoSEQ multiplex PCR. The data show about 220,000 clones, 85% to 95% seen once. What was sequenced was blood. The chain uses TRBV6-2 or TRBV6-3 and TRBJ2-7; TRBD2 matches 8 bases. This TCR came from a man in his forties or fifties in good health. The CDR3 loop reads CASSYSRTSQSRNV. The CDR3 nucleotides read TGTGCCAGCAGTTACTCGAGGACTAGCCAGTCTCGGAACGTC.